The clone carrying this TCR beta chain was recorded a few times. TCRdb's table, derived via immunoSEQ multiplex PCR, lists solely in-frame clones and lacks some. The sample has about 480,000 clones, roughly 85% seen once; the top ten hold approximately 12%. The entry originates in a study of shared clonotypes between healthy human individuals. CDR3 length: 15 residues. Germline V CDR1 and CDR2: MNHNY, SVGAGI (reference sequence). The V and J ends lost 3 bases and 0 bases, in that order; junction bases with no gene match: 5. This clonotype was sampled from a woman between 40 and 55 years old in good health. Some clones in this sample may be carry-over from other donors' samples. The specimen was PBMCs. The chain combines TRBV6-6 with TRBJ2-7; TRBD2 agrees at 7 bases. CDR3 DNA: TGTGCCAGCAGTTATAACGGCGGGAGCTCCTACGAGCAGTACTTC. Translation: CASSYNGGSSYEQYF.